This TCR beta chain came from a study of blood T cells in healthy people across ages. Extractions gave at least 6 micrograms of total RNA per sample. This clonotype was detected only a few times. A J-beta primer mix and a sample-barcoded 5' primer were used in a second PCR of about 6 to 12 cycles. From the 5' RACE reads, TCRdb called clonotypes with MiXCR, one entry per CDR3 protein. The table has around 1.1 million distinct CDR3 sequences, more than 30% seen once. Germline V gives CDR1 SGHRS, CDR2 YFSETQ. After removal of 4 bases from V and 3 bases from J, the junction contained 6 bases not matched to a gene. This CDR3 has 15 residues.

The clonotype was recovered from a man younger than 35 in good health. The sequenced sample was blood. The chain recombines TRBV5-1 with TRBJ2-3, with TRBD2 matching 9 bases. The CDR3 sequence: CASSPERGDTDTQYF. Written as DNA, the CDR3 is TGCGCCAGCAGCCCTGAGCGGGGGGATACAGATACGCAGTATTTT.